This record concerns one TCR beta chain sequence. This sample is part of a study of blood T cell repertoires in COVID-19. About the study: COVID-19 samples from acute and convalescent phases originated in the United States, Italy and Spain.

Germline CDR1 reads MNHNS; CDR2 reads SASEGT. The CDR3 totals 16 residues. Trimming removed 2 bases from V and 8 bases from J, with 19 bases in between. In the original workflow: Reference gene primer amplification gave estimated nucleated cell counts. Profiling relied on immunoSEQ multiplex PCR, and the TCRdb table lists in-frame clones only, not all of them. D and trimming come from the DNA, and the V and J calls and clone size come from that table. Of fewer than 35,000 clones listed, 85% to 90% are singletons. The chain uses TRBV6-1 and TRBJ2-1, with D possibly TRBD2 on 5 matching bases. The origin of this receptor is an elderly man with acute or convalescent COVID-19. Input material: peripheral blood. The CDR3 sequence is CASSETLGEVGYEQFF. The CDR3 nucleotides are TGTGCCAGCAGTGAAACCCTGGGAGAGGTCGGATATGAGCAGTTCTTC.